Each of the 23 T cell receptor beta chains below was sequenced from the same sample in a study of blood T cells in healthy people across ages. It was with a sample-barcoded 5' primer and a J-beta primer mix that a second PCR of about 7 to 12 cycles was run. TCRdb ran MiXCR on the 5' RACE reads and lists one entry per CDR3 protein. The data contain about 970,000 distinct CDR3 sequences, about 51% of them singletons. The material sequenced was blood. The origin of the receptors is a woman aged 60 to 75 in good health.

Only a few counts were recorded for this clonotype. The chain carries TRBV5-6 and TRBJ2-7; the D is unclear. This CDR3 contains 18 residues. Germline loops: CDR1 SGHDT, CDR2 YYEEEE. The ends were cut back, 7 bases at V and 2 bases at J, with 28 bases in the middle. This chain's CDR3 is CASHTGPSWNQGPYEQYF. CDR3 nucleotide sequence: TGTGCCAGCCATACCGGACCTTCTTGGAATCAAGGCCCCTACGAGCAGTACTTC.

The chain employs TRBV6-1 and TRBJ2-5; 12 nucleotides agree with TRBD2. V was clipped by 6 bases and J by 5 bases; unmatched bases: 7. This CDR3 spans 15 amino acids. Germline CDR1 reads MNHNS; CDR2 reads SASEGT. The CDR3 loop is CASSQLAGGAETQYF. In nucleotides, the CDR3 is TGTGCCAGCAGCCAACTAGCGGGAGGAGCGGAGACCCAGTACTTC.

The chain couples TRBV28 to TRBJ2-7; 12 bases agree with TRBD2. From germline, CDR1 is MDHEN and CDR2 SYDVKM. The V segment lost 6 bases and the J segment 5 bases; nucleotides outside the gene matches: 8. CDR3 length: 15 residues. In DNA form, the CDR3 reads TGTGCCAGCAGCAGCCTAGCGGGAGGGTTAAACGAGCAGTACTTC. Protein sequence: CASSSLAGGLNEQYF.

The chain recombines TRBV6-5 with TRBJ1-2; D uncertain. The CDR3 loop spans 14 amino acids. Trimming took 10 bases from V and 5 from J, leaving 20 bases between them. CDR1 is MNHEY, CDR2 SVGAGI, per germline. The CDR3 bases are TGTGCCACCCGGGGTGGGCTTTCAACGTATGGCTACACCTTC. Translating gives CATRGGLSTYGYTF.

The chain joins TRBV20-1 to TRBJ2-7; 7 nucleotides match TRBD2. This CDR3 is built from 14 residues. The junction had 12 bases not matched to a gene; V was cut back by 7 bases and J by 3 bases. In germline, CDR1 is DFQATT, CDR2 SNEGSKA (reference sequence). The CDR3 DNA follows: TGCAGTGTTAGTATTCCCCCGGGGGGCTACGAGCAGTACTTC. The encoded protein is CSVSIPPGGYEQYF.

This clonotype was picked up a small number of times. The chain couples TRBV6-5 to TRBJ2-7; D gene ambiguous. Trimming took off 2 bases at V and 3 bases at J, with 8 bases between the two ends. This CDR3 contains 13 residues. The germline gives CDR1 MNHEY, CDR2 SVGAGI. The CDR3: CASSYRLSYEQYF. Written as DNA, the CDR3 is TGTGCCAGCAGTTACAGGCTGAGCTACGAGCAGTACTTC.

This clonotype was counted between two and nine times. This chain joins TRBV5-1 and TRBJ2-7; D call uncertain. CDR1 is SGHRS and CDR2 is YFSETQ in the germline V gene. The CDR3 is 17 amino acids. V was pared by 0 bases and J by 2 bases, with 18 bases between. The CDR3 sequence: CASSLGFSEPGTYEQYF. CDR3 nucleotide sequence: TGCGCCAGCAGCTTGGGATTTTCGGAGCCCGGAACCTACGAGCAGTACTTC.

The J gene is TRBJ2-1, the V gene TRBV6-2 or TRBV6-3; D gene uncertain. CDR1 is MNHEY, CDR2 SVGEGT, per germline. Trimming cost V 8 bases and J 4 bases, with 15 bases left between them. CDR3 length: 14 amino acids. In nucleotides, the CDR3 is TGTGCCAGCCGAAGGCAGGCGGAATACAATGAGCAGTTCTTC. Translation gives CASRRQAEYNEQFF.

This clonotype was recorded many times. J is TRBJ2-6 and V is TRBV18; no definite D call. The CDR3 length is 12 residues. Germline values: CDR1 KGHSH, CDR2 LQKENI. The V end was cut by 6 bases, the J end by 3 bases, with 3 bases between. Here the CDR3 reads CASSFGANVLTF. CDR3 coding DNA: TGTGCCAGCTCGTTTGGGGCCAACGTCCTGACTTTC.

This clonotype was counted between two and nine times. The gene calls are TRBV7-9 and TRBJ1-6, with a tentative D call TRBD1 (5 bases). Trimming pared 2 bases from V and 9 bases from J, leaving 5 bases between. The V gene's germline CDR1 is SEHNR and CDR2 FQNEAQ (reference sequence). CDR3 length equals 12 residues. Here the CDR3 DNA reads TGTGCCAGCAGCTTAAGGGGTTCACCCCTCCACTTT. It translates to CASSLRGSPLHF.

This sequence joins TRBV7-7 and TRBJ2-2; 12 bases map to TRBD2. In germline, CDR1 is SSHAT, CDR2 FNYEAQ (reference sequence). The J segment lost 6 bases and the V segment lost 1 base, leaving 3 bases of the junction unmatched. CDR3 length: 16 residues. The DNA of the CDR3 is TGTGCCAGCAGCTTAGAGCCTAGCGGGAGGGCCGGGGAGCTGTTTTTT. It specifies CASSLEPSGRAGELFF.

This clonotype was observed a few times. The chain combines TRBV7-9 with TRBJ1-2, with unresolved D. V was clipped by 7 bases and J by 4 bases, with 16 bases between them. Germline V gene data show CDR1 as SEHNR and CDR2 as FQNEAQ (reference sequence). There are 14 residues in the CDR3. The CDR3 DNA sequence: TGTGCCAGCACATTTAAGGGCCCATTCTATGGCTACACCTTC. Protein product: CASTFKGPFYGYTF.

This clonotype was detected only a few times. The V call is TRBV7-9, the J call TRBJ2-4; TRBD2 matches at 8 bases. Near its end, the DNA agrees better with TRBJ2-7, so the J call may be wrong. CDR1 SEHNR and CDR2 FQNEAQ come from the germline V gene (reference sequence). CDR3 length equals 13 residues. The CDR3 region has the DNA TGTGCCAGCAGACTAGCGGATTACTACGAGCAGTACTTC. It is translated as CASRLADYYEQYF.

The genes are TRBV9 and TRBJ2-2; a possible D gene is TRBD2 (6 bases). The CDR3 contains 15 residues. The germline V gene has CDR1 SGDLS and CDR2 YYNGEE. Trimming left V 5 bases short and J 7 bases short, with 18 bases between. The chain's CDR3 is CASSATSTSGGELFF. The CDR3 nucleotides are TGTGCCAGCAGTGCAACTAGCACGTCGGGCGGGGAGCTGTTTTTT.

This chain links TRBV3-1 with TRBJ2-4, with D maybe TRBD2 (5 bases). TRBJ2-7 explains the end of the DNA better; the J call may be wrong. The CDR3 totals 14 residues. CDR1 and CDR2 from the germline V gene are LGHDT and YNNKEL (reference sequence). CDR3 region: CASSQMPSGYEQYF. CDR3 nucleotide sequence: TGTGCCAGCAGCCAAATGCCCAGCGGCTACGAGCAGTACTTC.

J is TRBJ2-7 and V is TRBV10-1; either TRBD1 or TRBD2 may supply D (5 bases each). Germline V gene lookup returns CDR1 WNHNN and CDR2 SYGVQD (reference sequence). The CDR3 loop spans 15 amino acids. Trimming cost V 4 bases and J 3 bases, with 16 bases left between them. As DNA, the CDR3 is TGCGCCAGCAGTGTAGAGCCGGGACGTCACTACGAGCAGTACTTC. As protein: CASSVEPGRHYEQYF.

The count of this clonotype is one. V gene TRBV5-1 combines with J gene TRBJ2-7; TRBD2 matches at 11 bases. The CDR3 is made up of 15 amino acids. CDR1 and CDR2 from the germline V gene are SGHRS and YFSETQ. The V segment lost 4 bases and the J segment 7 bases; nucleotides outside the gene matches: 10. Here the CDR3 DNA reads TGCGCCAGCAGCAATCGACTAGCGGGGTCCGATGAGCAGTACTTC. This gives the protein CASSNRLAGSDEQYF.

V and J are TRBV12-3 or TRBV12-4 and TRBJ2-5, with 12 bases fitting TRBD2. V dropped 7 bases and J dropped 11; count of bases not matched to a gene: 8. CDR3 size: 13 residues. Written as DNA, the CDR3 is TGTGCCAGCAATCCCTCTAGCGGGAGGGTGCAGTACTTC. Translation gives CASNPSSGRVQYF.

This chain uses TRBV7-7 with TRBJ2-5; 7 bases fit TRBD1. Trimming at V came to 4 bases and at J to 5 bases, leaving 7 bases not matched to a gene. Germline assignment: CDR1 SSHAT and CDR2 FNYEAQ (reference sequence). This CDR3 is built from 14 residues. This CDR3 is CASSSTGALETQYF. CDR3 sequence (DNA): TGTGCCAGCAGCTCCACAGGGGCGTTGGAGACCCAGTACTTC. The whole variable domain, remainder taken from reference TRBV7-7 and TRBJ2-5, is GAGVSQSPRYKVTKRGQDVTLRCDPISSHATLYWYQQALGQGPEFLTYFNYEAQPDKSGLPSDRFSAERPEGSISTLTIQRTEQRDSAMYRCASSSTGALETQYFGPGTRLLVL.

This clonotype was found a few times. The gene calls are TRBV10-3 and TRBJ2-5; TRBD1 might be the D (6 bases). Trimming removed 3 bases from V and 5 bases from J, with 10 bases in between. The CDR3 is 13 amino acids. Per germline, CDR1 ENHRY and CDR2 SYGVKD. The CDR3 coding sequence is TGTGCCATCAGTGACAGGGGACGGGAGACCCAGTACTTC. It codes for CAISDRGRETQYF.

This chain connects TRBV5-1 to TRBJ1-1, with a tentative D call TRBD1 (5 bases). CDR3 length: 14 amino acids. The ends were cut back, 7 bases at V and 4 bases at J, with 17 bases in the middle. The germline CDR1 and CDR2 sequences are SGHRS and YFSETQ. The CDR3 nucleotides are TGCGCCAGCTCCGTGATCGGGGCTGTCACTGAAGCTTTCTTT. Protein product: CASSVIGAVTEAFF.

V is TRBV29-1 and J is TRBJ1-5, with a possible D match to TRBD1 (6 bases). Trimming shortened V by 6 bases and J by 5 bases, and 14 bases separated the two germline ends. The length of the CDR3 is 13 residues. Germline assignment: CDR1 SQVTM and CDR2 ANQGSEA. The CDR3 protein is CSVGAGEDQPQHF. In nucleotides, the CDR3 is TGCAGCGTAGGAGCAGGGGAGGATCAGCCCCAGCATTTT.

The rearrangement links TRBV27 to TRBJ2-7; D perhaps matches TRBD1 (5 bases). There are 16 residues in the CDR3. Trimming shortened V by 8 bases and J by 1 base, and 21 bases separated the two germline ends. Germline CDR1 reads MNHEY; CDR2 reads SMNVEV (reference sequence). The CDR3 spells CASGPSLAGLSYEQYF. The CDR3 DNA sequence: TGTGCCAGCGGTCCCTCGTTAGCAGGGTTATCCTACGAGCAGTACTTC.